Described below is a single T cell receptor (beta chain) sequence and its context. Germline assignment: CDR1 SGHAT and CDR2 FQNNGV. The CDR3 runs to 15 residues. V dropped 2 bases and J dropped 1 base, with 11 bases sitting between them. The record originates from a study of TIL therapy for anti-PD-1-resistant metastatic lung cancer. The libraries were made with immunoSEQ v3. The assay was immunoSEQ multiplex PCR, and TCRdb's table has in-frame clones only and misses some. The sample lists approximately 60,000 clones; approximately 75% were seen once. The time point: pre-treatment sample, taken before nivolumab and TIL therapy.

The source is a person between 30 and 80 years old with non-small cell lung cancer. The gene calls are TRBV11-2 and TRBJ1-1; no definite D call. The material was blood, obtained at baseline. The CDR3 DNA sequence: TGTGCCAGCAGCTTATTTCCTCGAGGGAACACTGAAGCTTTCTTT. Its protein is CASSLFPRGNTEAFF.